The rows below give T cell receptor beta chains drawn from one sample of a study of T-cell reconstitution after alpha-beta-depleted transplantation in children. TCRdb reprocessed the PCR reads with MiXCR, giving one entry per CDR3 protein. The sample consists of around 700,000 distinct CDR3 sequences, about an eighth of them appearing once. Sequencing used PBMCs, obtained before TCRalphabeta/CD19-depleted stem cell transplant. Receptors originate from a girl aged 2-10 years with congenital amegakaryocytic thrombocytopenia, due to receive a stem cell transplant. Each CDR3 is given with its conserved first and last residue. Expanded clones get a size class; other rows say once, few or many, or leave the size out.

abundance	v_gene	j_gene	CDR3aa
few	TRBV28	TRBJ2-5	CASSLWLGNTGDKETQYF
many	TRBV28	TRBJ1-5	CASGLIFTQPQHF
NA	TRBV4-1	TRBJ2-2	CASSQVTLAGELFF
many	TRBV5-5	TRBJ1-1	CASSFSSQNTEAFF
NA	TRBV20-1	TRBJ2-7	CSAWRPSYEQYF
many	TRBV5-1	TRBJ2-1	CASTWGGMSEQFF
many	TRBV20-1	TRBJ2-1	CSARPGLVVNEQFF
few	TRBV29-1	TRBJ2-1	CSVLSKSYNEQFF
NA	TRBV7-9	TRBJ2-2	CASIRFLAEYTGELFF
NA	TRBV29-1	TRBJ2-1	CSVGGLAGGQPKFF
NA	TRBV28	TRBJ2-6	CASTESGANVLTF
NA	TRBV27	TRBJ2-2	CASGPGSNPGELFF
few	TRBV11-2	TRBJ2-1	CASSTFPKSSYNEQFF
many	TRBV10-3	TRBJ2-5	CAISERLAGVETQYF
few	TRBV20-1	TRBJ2-5	CSARDRGPNPQAETQYF
few	TRBV11-2	TRBJ2-3	CASSRLAGLSTDTQYF
NA	TRBV6-2/TRBV6-3	TRBJ2-1	CASSASGSEQFF
many	TRBV5-1	TRBJ1-1	CASRQPSGGENTEAFF
NA	TRBV5-1	TRBJ2-7	CASSNGLAESYEQYF
many	TRBV2	TRBJ1-2	CASSELAGGSIYGYTF
NA	TRBV28	TRBJ2-3	CASKSGDTQYF
NA	TRBV30	TRBJ2-1	CAWEGGRYNEQFF
many	TRBV20-1	TRBJ1-5	CSARDLGRSNQPQHF
few	TRBV4-2	TRBJ2-7	CASSRLDIRQTSAFSYEQYF
many	TRBV2	TRBJ2-1	CASSAGDEQQFF
few	TRBV7-9	TRBJ2-6	CASSQAGRSSGANVLTF
few	TRBV7-9	TRBJ1-4	CASSSTGAGEKLFF
many	TRBV4-1	TRBJ2-7	CASSRLAVREEQYF
NA	TRBV7-9	TRBJ2-1	CASSPGAGSDSYNEQFF
few	TRBV5-1	TRBJ2-5	CASSLALQQGVRETQYF
many	TRBV20-1	TRBJ2-3	CSASRWAGKEDTQYF
NA	TRBV7-9	TRBJ1-6	CASRPPWGRSPLHF
NA	TRBV6-5	TRBJ2-1	CATRRNYNEQFF
many	TRBV24-1	TRBJ2-5	CATSDLTHDGETQYF
few	TRBV5-1	TRBJ1-5	CASSLDGPGQPQHF
many	TRBV10-3	TRBJ2-1	CAISESSGGEQFF
many	TRBV6-1	TRBJ1-3	CASGRGAGNTIYF
few	TRBV11-2	TRBJ2-3	CASSLRSTGLAGGDTQYF
many	TRBV29-1	TRBJ2-7	CSVLPINSYEQYF
many	TRBV7-9	TRBJ2-7	CASSLNVYEQYF
many	TRBV29-1	TRBJ2-1	CSVEGTSYNEQFF
many	TRBV7-9	TRBJ2-1	CASSLETANEQFF
few	TRBV4-1	TRBJ2-7	CASSQDPAGGFSYEQYF
many	TRBV7-9	TRBJ2-1	CASSGRLAGEREQFF
NA	TRBV7-9	TRBJ2-7	CASTKTPGQSPYEQYF
NA	TRBV29-1	TRBJ2-5	CSVGQGDETQYF
NA	TRBV20-1	TRBJ1-1	CSARGAPGVTEAFF
NA	TRBV3-1	TRBJ2-1	CASSQDLSAISYNEQFF
few	TRBV28	TRBJ2-1	CASPNRTVGGRESYNEQFF
few	TRBV5-1	TRBJ2-6	CASSPAVSEANVLTF
NA	TRBV12-3/TRBV12-4	TRBJ1-4	CASSLARGGEKLFF
many	TRBV12-3/TRBV12-4	TRBJ2-7	CASSLAQGAINEQYF
many	TRBV12-3/TRBV12-4	TRBJ2-1	CASSLIGGNNEQFF